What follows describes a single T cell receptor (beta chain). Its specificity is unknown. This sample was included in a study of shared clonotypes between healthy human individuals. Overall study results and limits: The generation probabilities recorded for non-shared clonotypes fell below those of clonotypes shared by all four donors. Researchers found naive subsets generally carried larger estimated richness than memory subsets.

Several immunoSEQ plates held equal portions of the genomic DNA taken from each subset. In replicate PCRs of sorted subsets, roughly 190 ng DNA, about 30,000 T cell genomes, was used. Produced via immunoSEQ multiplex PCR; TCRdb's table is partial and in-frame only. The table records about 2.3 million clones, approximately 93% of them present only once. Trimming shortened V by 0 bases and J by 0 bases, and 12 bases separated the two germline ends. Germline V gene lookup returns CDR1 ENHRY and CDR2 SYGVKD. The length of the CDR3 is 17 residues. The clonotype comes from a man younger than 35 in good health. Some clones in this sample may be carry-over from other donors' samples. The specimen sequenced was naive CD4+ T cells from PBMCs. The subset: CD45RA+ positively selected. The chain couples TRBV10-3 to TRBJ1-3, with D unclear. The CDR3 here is CAISESTLRSSGNTIYF. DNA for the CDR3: TGTGCCATCAGTGAGTCGACGCTCCGCAGCTCTGGAAACACCATATATTTT.